This T cell receptor beta chain was captured by sequencing in a study of PD-L1 blockade in urothelial cancer (dated by TCRdb to the late 2010s). Study-wide context: All patients started therapy around 2014 and received atezolizumab 1,200 mg intravenously every 3 weeks. In the same patients, pretreatment tumors underwent whole exome sequencing and RNA sequencing in addition to TCR sequencing. About 90% of the 29 patients were males with bladder-origin urothelial cancer, and about 65% of the roughly 30 reported a prior smoking history. Pretreatment tumor samples and matched peripheral blood, collected serially before and after atezolizumab treatment, underwent TCR sequencing. Durable clinical benefit was defined as progression-free survival longer than 6 months, and TCR features were also tested against progression-free and overall survival. Durable clinical benefit was achieved by nine patients but not by the remaining 20. Blood samples were analyzed 3 weeks after the start of treatment (second dose) and 6 weeks after the start of treatment. A median of roughly 140,000 T cells and approximately 83,000 unique TCRs was obtained from blood samples, and a median clonality of roughly 0.08 was observed. Somatic, immune and clinical correlates of response to PD-L1 blockade with atezolizumab in urothelial cancer were the focus of an exploratory multi-omic analysis. Patients had an ECOG performance status of 0 or 1 and had received between 0 and 3 prior chemotherapy regimens. Pretreatment blood TCR-seq was available for twenty-nine patients, at least one posttreatment blood collection was obtained for about 24 patients, and tumor TCR-seq was available for about 24 patients.

General conclusions and limits of the study: Among patients with durable benefit, tumor-associated TCR clones showed greater expansion in peripheral blood 3 weeks after treatment started (n ≈ 22, p = 0.022). Improved progression-free and overall survival was found to be associated with pretreatment peripheral blood TCR clonality below the median. Small sample size (n ≈ 29) and many exploratory analyses mean the results are intended to be hypothesis-generating.

Synthetic TCR analog templates were spiked into each PCR to estimate absolute template abundance from read counts. Using the immunoSEQ assay, TCRbeta CDR3 regions were amplified from genomic DNA with bias-controlled V and J gene primers. Sequencing of rearranged TCRbeta segments was done at approximately 20X coverage. In the source study's methods: Clustering was used to correct sequencing errors, and CDR3s were annotated against IMGT to assign V, D and J genes. Only productive TCRbeta rearrangements were used in downstream analyses, excluding out-of-frame or stop-codon sequences. Clonality was calculated as one minus the Shannon entropy normalized by the log of the number of unique productive sequences. Clones differing between time points or between blood and tumor were identified using Fisher's exact test with Benjamini-Hochberg correction, with an adjusted p below 0.01 applied as the threshold. Entries here come from immuneACCESS through TCRdb and include only in-frame sequences with V and J called. Some clones fail to appear in such tables; in the studies checked, an unresolved V gene covers under half of the shortfall, and the cause of the remainder is unknown. That table is the source of V, J and clone size, and D and trimming were worked out from the DNA. The sample includes approximately 38,000 clones, with about 88% observed a single time. The ten largest clones represent 24% of the sample.

As for this clone: Its antigen has not been determined. Qualities for individual bases were not recorded, and no much larger clone is one base off.

Explained via the paper, the time point label denotes: peripheral blood 6 weeks after treatment start. The cohort comprised 29 patients with locally advanced or metastatic urothelial carcinoma treated at Memorial Sloan Kettering on a trial protocol. Peripheral blood mononuclear cells were collected from each patient pretreatment and during treatment, giving between 1 and 8 total time points per patient. The Qiagen DNeasy Blood extraction kit was used to purify genomic DNA from total PBMCs and tumor samples. Collected pretreatment and during treatment, PBMCs were isolated and stored as previously described. CDR1 and CDR2 were assigned from the germline V gene as KGHSH and LQKENI. The CDR3 runs 18 residues from the cysteine to the phenylalanine. Only CDR3 DNA is held: 54 bases, read in frame from base 1. V trim: 3 bases; J trim: 4 bases; unmatched bases: 10.

Specimen: PBMCs, collected around atezolizumab (anti-PD-L1) treatment. Rearrangement joined TRBV18 to TRBJ1-3, with 12 bases in between that match TRBD1. The receptor was isolated from a man between 60 and 75 years old with urothelial cancer. The CDR3 corresponds to CASSPSTGQGARGNTIYF. The nucleotides are TGTGCCAGCTCACCTTCAACGGGACAGGGGGCTAGAGGAAACACCATATATTTT.